The clone carrying this TCR beta chain was counted at least ten times. As yet, its antigen is unknown. TCRdb recomputed calls from the reads with MiXCR, one row per CDR3 protein. Seen here are roughly 200,000 distinct CDR3 sequences, less than 9.5% observed once, and the top ten hold about 4.6%. This record belongs to a study of T cell repertoires in cytomegalovirus infection. Study as a whole: CMV infection together with matching HLA type was indicated by public TCR beta signatures. Study conclusions and caveats: In two of eight donors, the top clonotype was HLA-C-restricted CMV-specific.

Trimming took 5 bases from V and 0 from J, leaving 11 bases between them. Per the germline V gene, CDR1 is SGHTA and CDR2 is FQGNSA. CDR3 length: 15 amino acids. The sequence came from a human donor in good health (CMV status not recorded). Some clones in this sample may be carry-over from other donors' samples. Sequencing input: PBMCs. This chain connects TRBV7-2 to TRBJ1-3; D gene uncertain. CDR3 nucleotide sequence: TGTGCCAGCAGCCAATCTACAGACTCTGGAAACACCATATATTTT. This codes for CASSQSTDSGNTIYF.